This T cell receptor beta chain stems from a study of identical twins. Ten or more counts support this clonotype. TCRdb redid the calling of the 5' RACE reads with MiXCR, one entry per CDR3 protein. The table records more than 250,000 distinct CDR3 sequences, around 8.8% of them present only once. These data are also associated with another study on yellow fever vaccine responses in identical twins.

Sequencing used memory (CD45RO+) T cells sorted from blood. The sequence came from a woman aged 18-29 years in good health.

The CDR3: CASSREIQAADGYTF. The CDR3 DNA reads TGTGCCAGCAGCCGAGAGATACAAGCCGCGGATGGCTACACCTTC. V gene TRBV4-2 combines with J gene TRBJ1-2; D is unresolved. V was pared by 4 bases and J by 6 bases, with 18 bases between. Looked up from germline, CDR1 is LGHNA and CDR2 is YNFKEQ. CDR3 length equals 15 residues.